The 18 T cell receptor beta chains in this list originate from one sample, sequenced in a study of T cells after yellow fever vaccination. TCRdb processed the 5' RACE reads anew with MiXCR; each CDR3 protein has one entry. Among some 160,000 distinct CDR3 sequences listed, 9.3% were seen once. The source was CD8+ T cells sorted from PBMCs, collected 45 days after the yellow fever booster vaccination. All receptors come from a man younger than 35 who received the YFV17D yellow fever vaccine.

V is TRBV12-3 or TRBV12-4 and J is TRBJ2-5, with 7 bases aligning to TRBD1. The CDR3 loop spans 14 amino acids. J was trimmed by 3 bases and V by 6 bases; bases with no gene match: 7. Here the CDR3 reads CASSWGQLKETQYF. The CDR3 nucleotides read TGTGCCAGCAGCTGGGGACAGTTGAAAGAGACCCAGTACTTC.

This clonotype was found many times. This chain joins TRBV7-2 and TRBJ2-7; 13 nucleotides align to TRBD2. Unmatched junction bases numbered 3, after V lost 5 bases and J lost 2 bases. From germline, CDR1 is SGHTA and CDR2 FQGNSA. This CDR3 is built from 15 residues. The CDR3 loop reads CASSLLAGGTYEQYV. Written as DNA, the CDR3 is TGTGCCAGCAGCCTACTAGCGGGGGGGACCTACGAGCAGTACGTC.

The chain combines TRBV7-6 with TRBJ2-3; D call uncertain. Germline CDR1 is SGHVS and CDR2 is FNYEAQ. The CDR3 is 15 amino acids. V was clipped by 3 bases and J by 2 bases, with 12 bases between them. The CDR3: CASSFGGRPTDTQYF. The CDR3 DNA reads as TGTGCCAGCAGCTTTGGTGGCAGGCCCACAGATACGCAGTATTTT.

This clonotype was counted a few times. For the CDR3, the DNA is TGTGCCAGTAGGACGTTACAGGCGAACACTGAAGCTTTCTTT. Encoded protein: CASRTLQANTEAFF. The chain uses TRBV19 and TRBJ1-1; TRBD1 might be the D (5 bases). V was shortened by 6 bases and J by 1 base, with 12 bases between the two germline ends. Germline V CDR1 and CDR2: LNHDA, SQIVND (reference sequence). The CDR3 totals 14 residues.

This chain uses TRBV7-9 with TRBJ1-6; D is ambiguous. Germline values: CDR1 SEHNR, CDR2 FQNEAQ (reference sequence). The CDR3 has 15 amino acids. V was pared by 2 bases and J by 4 bases, with 9 bases between. CDR3 amino acids: CASSLSLHYNSPLHF. The CDR3 DNA is TGTGCCAGCAGCTTATCCTTGCATTATAATTCACCCCTCCACTTT.

The chain employs TRBV7-7 and TRBJ2-1; D possibly uses TRBD1 or TRBD2 (5 bases each). CDR1 SSHAT and CDR2 FNYEAQ come from the germline V gene (reference sequence). The CDR3 spans 16 residues. Trimming removed 1 base from V and 2 bases from J, with 12 bases in between. The CDR3 nucleotides read TGTGCCAGCAGCTTAGGCTCCGGGACGACCTACAATGAGCAGTTCTTC. It encodes CASSLGSGTTYNEQFF. The full variable domain, completed using reference TRBV7-7 and TRBJ2-1, is GAGVSQSPRYKVTKRGQDVTLRCDPISSHATLYWYQQALGQGPEFLTYFNYEAQPDKSGLPSDRFSAERPEGSISTLTIQRTEQRDSAMYRCASSLGSGTTYNEQFFGPGTRLTVL.

The V and J genes are TRBV5-6 and TRBJ2-7; D uncertain. CDR1 SGHDT and CDR2 YYEEEE come from the germline V gene. V lost 2 bases and J 1 base, leaving 7 bases between the germline ends. The CDR3 consists of 13 residues. The CDR3, as DNA: TGTGCCAGCAGCTTAGGGTATTCCTACGAGCAGTACGTC. It translates to CASSLGYSYEQYV.

This chain joins TRBV2 and TRBJ1-6; TRBD1 aligns across 10 bases. CDR3 length: 19 amino acids. Germline V gene lookup returns CDR1 SNHLY and CDR2 FYNNEI. V was pared by 6 bases and J by 3 bases, with 14 bases of the junction left unmatched. The CDR3 bases are TGTGCCAGCAGGCCCCGGACCGGGACAGGGGATCGCTATAATTCACCCCTCCACTTT. It translates to CASRPRTGTGDRYNSPLHF. Looking up the rest from reference TRBV2 and TRBJ1-6 gives the full variable domain: EPEVTQTPSHQVTQMGQEVILRCVPISNHLYFYWYRQILGQKVEFLVSFYNNEISEKSEIFDDQFSVERPDGSNFTLKIRSTKLEDSAMYFCASRPRTGTGDRYNSPLHFGNGTRLTVT.

This clonotype was found a few times. The J gene is TRBJ2-7, the V gene TRBV7-9; D remains unclear. CDR3 length equals 13 residues. The ends were cut back, 4 bases at V and 2 bases at J, with 9 bases in the middle. In germline, CDR1 is SEHNR, CDR2 FQNEAQ (reference sequence). CDR3 region: CASSSDPTYEQYF. CDR3 nucleotide sequence: TGTGCCAGCAGCTCGGACCCCACCTACGAGCAGTACTTC.

Only a few counts were recorded for this clonotype. DNA of the CDR3: TGTGCCAGCAGTTACTCGAGAGGGGGGAATGGCTACACCTTC. Its translation is CASSYSRGGNGYTF. This chain links TRBV6-5 with TRBJ1-2; tentatively, D is TRBD1 (6 bases). The CDR3 spans 14 residues. The ends were cut back, 0 bases at V and 6 bases at J, with 11 bases in the middle. Germline values: CDR1 MNHEY, CDR2 SVGAGI.

This clonotype was picked up a small number of times. This chain uses TRBV6-5 with TRBJ1-2; tentative D call: TRBD1 (6 bases). The germline V gene encodes CDR1 MNHEY and CDR2 SVGAGI. V shed 3 bases and J shed 4 bases, with 9 bases lying between them. This CDR3 comprises 13 residues. The CDR3 DNA reads as TGTGCCAGCAGTTATAACAGGGTCTATGGCTACACCTTC. Translated: CASSYNRVYGYTF.

This clonotype has only a few counts. The J gene is TRBJ2-5, the V gene TRBV4-1, with 10 bases fitting TRBD1. Germline loops: CDR1 MGHRA, CDR2 YSYEKL. The CDR3 loop spans 16 amino acids. The junction had 9 bases not matched to a gene; V was cut back by 4 bases and J by 4 bases. As DNA, the CDR3 is TGCGCCAGCAGCCGCGGGGGACAGGGGATTGGAGAGACCCAGTACTTC. It translates to CASSRGGQGIGETQYF.

The chain links TRBV27 to TRBJ2-7, with 7 nucleotides matching TRBD1. Germline CDR1 reads MNHEY; CDR2 reads SMNVEV (reference sequence). This CDR3 is 16 amino acids long. With V trimmed by 5 bases and J by 0 bases, 10 bases remained unmatched. CDR3 sequence (DNA): TGTGCCAGCAGTCCCTCCGCGACAGGGAACTCCTACGAGCAGTACGTC. Translated, it gives CASSPSATGNSYEQYV.

This clonotype occurred many times. The chain links TRBV3-1 to TRBJ2-6; D uncertain. Trimming removed 6 bases at V and 4 bases at J, with 13 bases between. Germline values: CDR1 LGHDT, CDR2 YNNKEL (reference sequence). This CDR3 has 15 amino acids. This CDR3 is CASSVDSVGANVLTF. CDR3 DNA sequence: TGTGCCAGCAGTGTCGACTCCGTGGGGGCCAACGTCCTGACTTTC.

The V call is TRBV20-1, the J call TRBJ2-5; TRBD1 matches 7 bases. The germline V gene encodes CDR1 DFQATT and CDR2 SNEGSKA (reference sequence). The CDR3 contains 15 residues. J gave up 1 base and V 3 bases, and 8 bases lay outside the gene matches. The CDR3 region is CSASLLGDSQETQYF. The DNA for the CDR3 is TGCAGTGCTAGCCTACTTGGGGACAGCCAAGAGACCCAGTACTTC.

The chain joins TRBV7-9 to TRBJ2-5; the D is unclear. Germline assignment: CDR1 SEHNR and CDR2 FQNEAQ (reference sequence). Trimming took off 4 bases at V and 2 bases at J, with 17 bases between the two ends. The CDR3 runs 16 residues. For the CDR3, the DNA is TGTGCCAGCAGCTCCCCCCTTGCACAGATACAAGAGACCCAGTACTTC. Protein: CASSSPLAQIQETQYF.

The V and J genes are TRBV7-2 and TRBJ1-5; no firm D call. This CDR3 contains 15 residues. The germline CDR1 and CDR2 sequences are SGHTA and FQGNSA. V lost 2 bases and J 6 bases, leaving 14 bases between the germline ends. DNA for the CDR3: TGTGCCAGCAGCTTAACCGTTTCGGGTCCTCAGCCCCAGCATTTT. This encodes CASSLTVSGPQPQHF.

The J gene is TRBJ2-7, the V gene TRBV29-1, with 9 bases identical to TRBD1. Germline V gives CDR1 SQVTM, CDR2 ANQGSEA. V was pared by 8 bases and J by 3 bases, with 5 bases of the junction left unmatched. The CDR3 extends over 12 amino acids. CDR3 amino acids: CSIPGQGYEQYF. The DNA of the CDR3 is TGCAGCATCCCGGGACAGGGCTACGAGCAGTACTTC.